This TCR beta chain is from a study of blood T cells in healthy people across ages. Germline V CDR1 and CDR2: SSHAT, FNYEAQ (reference sequence). The CDR3 is 14 residues long. For the second PCR, which ran for about 6 to 12 cycles, a sample-barcoded 5' primer and a J-beta primer mix were used. MiXCR was run by TCRdb on the 5' RACE reads, yielding one entry per CDR3 protein. This table has over 1,500,000 distinct CDR3 sequences, around 42% appearing once. Only a few counts were recorded for this clonotype. At one end, the junction sequence differs from germline, possibly due to a read error. The receptor's source is a human donor in good health. The sample comprised blood. The chain links TRBV7-7 to TRBJ2-3; possible D gene TRBD2, 5 bases. In DNA, the CDR3 is TGCGCCGGCCGGCCGGGGTCAAGCACAGATACGCAGTATTTT. This sequence encodes CAGRPGSSTDTQYF.